This T cell receptor beta chain is drawn from a study of breast tumors, draining lymph nodes, adjacent tissues. The germline V gene has CDR1 LGHDT and CDR2 YNNKEL (reference sequence). V was clipped by 3 bases and J by 11 bases; unmatched bases: 6. CDR3 length equals 12 residues. The lymph nodes were axillary draining lymph nodes from breast cancer patients. Study outcomes and limitations: Luminal-like breast cancer showed significantly greater tumor-nontumor repertoire similarity than basal-like breast cancer did. Tumor TCR diversity was below lymph nodes but above nontumor tissue.

TCRdb fed the multiplex PCR reads into MiXCR, producing one record per CDR3 protein. The sample lists 150,000 to 200,000 distinct CDR3 sequences, around a third occurring once. Comments on this clonotype: What it recognizes is unknown.

The V call is TRBV3-1, the J call TRBJ1-1; 7 nucleotides line up with TRBD1. The specimen sequenced was axillary lymph node tissue. The TCR sequence derives from a female donor with breast cancer. Some clones in this sample may be carry-over from other donors' samples. Written as DNA, the CDR3 is TGTGCCAGCAGCCACAAACAGGGGATGGCTTTCTTT. It encodes CASSHKQGMAFF.